Listed below are T cell receptor beta chains from one sample, sequenced in a study of T cell repertoires in ileal Crohn's disease. Produced via immunoSEQ multiplex PCR; TCRdb's table is partial and in-frame only. The data show about 62,000 clones, roughly 91% seen once. The sequenced material came from ileal tissue. These receptors were taken from an adult with Crohn's disease. Each CDR3 is given with its conserved first and last residue. Each record gives: V gene, D gene, clone size, J gene, CDR3 protein, CDR3 DNA. D genes are given only for firm matches. Only part of the rows carry a size: once, few, many, or a class if the clone is expanded.

TRBV2	.	few	TRBJ1-6	CASSDGLSPLHF	TGTGCCAGCAGTGATGGGCTTTCACCCCTCCACTTT
TRBV11-2	.	.	TRBJ1-2	CASSLGQKYGYTF	TGTGCCAGCAGCTTAGGCCAGAAGTATGGCTACACCTTC
TRBV5-1	.	.	TRBJ1-5	CASSREGTQPQHF	TGCGCCAGCAGCCGAGAGGGTACGCAGCCCCAGCATTTT
TRBV28	TRBD1	.	TRBJ1-1	CASHSRGLSEAFF	TGTGCCAGCCACTCCAGGGGGCTCAGTGAAGCTTTCTTT
TRBV5-1	.	.	TRBJ1-1	CASSLAAMDTEAFF	TGCGCCAGCAGCTTGGCCGCTATGGACACTGAAGCTTTCTTT
TRBV15	.	.	TRBJ1-5	CATSRDKGVKEGQPQHF	TGTGCCACCAGCAGAGATAAGGGGGTAAAGGAAGGACAGCCCCAGCATTTT
TRBV9	.	.	TRBJ2-6	CASSVRQGLEGANVLTF	TGTGCCAGCAGCGTACGGCAGGGGCTGGAAGGGGCCAACGTCCTGACTTTC
TRBV18	.	once	TRBJ2-2	CASSRSARGNTGELFF	TGTGCCAGCTCACGTTCCGCCAGGGGGAACACCGGGGAGCTGTTTTTT
TRBV27	.	.	TRBJ1-2	CASSQSDVAGRYGYTF	TGTGCCAGCAGTCAGTCGGACGTGGCCGGGAGGTATGGCTACACCTTC
TRBV15	.	once	TRBJ2-5	CATSRSPPGYQETQYF	TGTGCCACCAGCAGATCCCCCCCGGGGTACCAAGAGACCCAGTACTTC
TRBV27	TRBD1	.	TRBJ2-2	CASSPDRVNTGELFF	TGTGCCAGCAGTCCGGACAGGGTTAACACCGGGGAGCTGTTTTTT
TRBV30	TRBD2	.	TRBJ2-1	CAWSPPRTRSYNEQFF	TGTGCCTGGAGCCCTCCTCGGACTAGATCCTACAATGAGCAGTTCTTC
TRBV7-6	.	.	TRBJ2-7	CASSPNPQGFFSGYEQYF	TGTGCCAGCAGCCCTAACCCACAGGGATTCTTCTCCGGTTACGAGCAGTACTTC
TRBV9	.	.	TRBJ2-7	CASSVEVGATYEQYF	TGTGCCAGCAGCGTAGAAGTAGGGGCCACCTACGAGCAGTACTTC
TRBV30	TRBD2	few	TRBJ2-7	CAWSVTVAGGAEQYF	TGTGCCTGGAGTGTGACAGTAGCGGGAGGGGCGGAGCAGTACTTC
TRBV9	TRBD1	.	TRBJ1-2	CASSGLTGLGGYTF	TGTGCCAGCAGCGGTTTGACAGGGTTAGGGGGCTACACCTTC
TRBV14	TRBD1	once	TRBJ1-1	CASSNRGADTEAFF	TGTGCCAGTTCGAACAGGGGCGCTGACACTGAAGCTTTCTTT
TRBV18	.	.	TRBJ1-1	CASQSGEYTEAFF	TGTGCCAGCCAAAGCGGGGAGTACACTGAAGCTTTCTTT
TRBV7-6	TRBD1	.	TRBJ1-1	CASSIDRDRVMNTEAFF	TGTGCCAGCAGCATCGATAGGGACAGGGTAATGAACACTGAAGCTTTCTTT
TRBV9	TRBD2	.	TRBJ2-7	CASSPEGTAGGLYEQYF	TGTGCCAGCAGCCCTGAGGGTACGGCGGGAGGGCTCTACGAGCAGTACTTC
TRBV27	.	.	TRBJ2-7	CASGTVGAQSYEQYF	TGTGCCAGCGGGACCGTGGGGGCCCAATCCTACGAGCAGTACTTC
TRBV6-5	TRBD2	.	TRBJ2-7	CASSYVAGGGEQYF	TGTGCCAGCAGTTATGTTGCGGGAGGGGGCGAGCAGTACTTC
TRBV2	.	.	TRBJ1-5	CASSEEGRQPQHF	TGTGCCAGCAGTGAGGAGGGTAGGCAGCCCCAGCATTTT
TRBV11-2	.	once	TRBJ1-2	CASSSTANYGYTF	TGTGCCAGCAGCTCGACAGCTAACTATGGCTACACCTTC
TRBV7-9	TRBD1	.	TRBJ1-1	CASSMEGGRDEAFF	TGTGCCAGCAGCATGGAAGGGGGCAGAGATGAAGCTTTCTTT
TRBV5-1	.	.	TRBJ2-5	CASSPGWGGSWQETQYF	TGCGCCAGCAGCCCAGGGTGGGGCGGATCCTGGCAAGAGACCCAGTACTTC
TRBV7-9	TRBD1	.	TRBJ1-5	CASSSSDRGDQPQHF	TGTGCCAGCAGCTCCTCCGACAGGGGGGATCAGCCCCAGCATTTT
TRBV5-6	.	.	TRBJ2-7	CASSLDLRVWEQYF	TGTGCCAGCAGCTTGGATTTACGAGTCTGGGAGCAGTACTTC
TRBV5-6	.	.	TRBJ2-3	CASSLVQGTSTDTQYF	TGTGCCAGCAGCTTGGTACAGGGAACTAGCACAGATACGCAGTATTTT
TRBV5-4	.	.	TRBJ2-7	CASSLASGASYEQYF	TGTGCCAGCAGCTTGGCCTCTGGGGCCAGCTACGAGCAGTACTTC
TRBV9	.	.	TRBJ2-1	CASSYGSSNEQFF	TGTGCCAGCAGCTATGGGAGCTCCAATGAGCAGTTCTTC
TRBV6-5	.	.	TRBJ1-2	CASSSSLNYGYTF	TGTGCCAGCAGCTCCTCACTTAACTATGGCTACACCTTC
TRBV27	TRBD1	.	TRBJ1-5	CASSPTLGQGINQPQHF	TGTGCCAGCAGTCCTACCCTGGGACAGGGGATTAATCAGCCCCAGCATTTT
TRBV29-1	.	.	TRBJ2-3	CSVAGSSTDTQYF	TGCAGCGTTGCAGGGTCTAGCACAGATACGCAGTATTTT
TRBV28	TRBD2	.	TRBJ2-3	CASSWGGGAGDTQYF	TGTGCCAGCAGTTGGGGCGGGGGGGCCGGAGATACGCAGTATTTT
TRBV9	.	.	TRBJ2-1	CASSVTGYREQFF	TGTGCCAGCAGCGTAACAGGGTATCGTGAGCAGTTCTTC
TRBV29-1	TRBD2	.	TRBJ2-1	CSVGLAGGQLHNEQFF	TGCAGCGTTGGACTAGCGGGGGGGCAGTTACACAATGAGCAGTTCTTC
TRBV30	.	.	TRBJ1-2	CACPTWGGTNYGYTF	TGTGCCTGCCCCACCTGGGGGGGGACTAACTATGGCTACACCTTC
TRBV7-8	TRBD1	.	TRBJ1-2	CASSFMGTGVYGYTF	TGTGCCAGCAGCTTTATGGGGACAGGGGTCTATGGCTACACCTTC
TRBV6-5	.	.	TRBJ1-1	CASSLGRYTEAFF	TGTGCCAGCAGTTTGGGCAGATACACTGAAGCTTTCTTT
TRBV7-8	.	.	TRBJ1-1	CASSLYGRGNTEAFF	TGTGCCAGCAGCTTATACGGCCGAGGGAACACTGAAGCTTTCTTT
TRBV29-1	TRBD2	.	TRBJ2-1	CSVGAGGPNEQFF	TGCAGCGTTGGAGCGGGAGGGCCGAATGAGCAGTTCTTC
TRBV12-5	.	.	TRBJ1-4	CASVMTGSNEKLFF	TGTGCTAGTGTCATGACAGGTTCTAATGAAAAACTGTTTTTT
TRBV10-3	TRBD1	.	TRBJ2-1	CAISETGQGSNEQFF	TGTGCCATCAGTGAGACGGGACAGGGATCCAATGAGCAGTTCTTC
TRBV6-5	TRBD2	.	TRBJ2-1	CASRLSGSYNEQFF	TGTGCCAGCAGACTTAGCGGGAGTTACAATGAGCAGTTCTTC
TRBV27	.	.	TRBJ1-1	CASSLSGVMNTEAFF	TGTGCCAGCAGTTTATCGGGAGTCATGAACACTGAAGCTTTCTTT
TRBV28	.	.	TRBJ1-5	CASSPRTGSQPQHF	TGTGCCAGCAGTCCGAGGACTGGGAGTCAGCCCCAGCATTTT
TRBV27	TRBD2	.	TRBJ2-6	CASSLSGGAGANVLTF	TGTGCCAGCAGTTTAAGCGGGGGCGCTGGGGCCAACGTCCTGACTTTC
TRBV6-4	TRBD1	.	TRBJ2-2	CASSQGALGSGELFF	TGTGCCAGCAGCCAGGGGGCGCTTGGGTCCGGGGAGCTGTTTTTT
TRBV6-6	.	.	TRBJ2-1	CASTRGTSSYNEQFF	TGTGCCAGCACTCGCGGGACTTCCTCCTACAATGAGCAGTTCTTC